This TCR beta chain was obtained from a study of circulating CD8 cells and anti-PD-1 response in melanoma. Study information: Non-responders showed stable or progressive disease; responders showed complete or partial response.

This clonotype is termed medium-sized. Antigen: not known. Using around 14 ng of total RNA, TCR libraries were made with the QIAseq Immune Repertoire TCR panel. MiXCR was run by TCRdb on the reads, yielding one entry per CDR3 protein. This table holds roughly 950 distinct CDR3 sequences, 4% to 5.5% found once. Study observations and caveats: The cohort mixed treatment-naive and previously treated patients. A small cohort with few responders supplied the baseline and M1 comparisons. No tumor material was available, so peptide assays assessed reactivity.

Four subsets defined by PD-1 and/or TIGIT were sorted from live CD3+CD8+TCRalphabeta+ cells. The receptor's source is a human donor with melanoma. Sequenced material: CD8+ T cells from PBMCs, taken at baseline or after one month of anti-PD-1 therapy (not recorded which).

The CDR3 spells CASLIGENTEAFF. CDR3 DNA sequence: TGTGCCAGCCTGATTGGGGAAAACACTGAAGCTTTCTTT. The chain uses TRBV19 and TRBJ1-1, with D unclear. Germline V gene data show CDR1 as LNHDA and CDR2 as SQIVND (reference sequence). The length of the CDR3 is 13 residues. Between the trimmed V and J ends, which lost 9 bases and 2 bases, there was a span of 13 bases.